The following is a TCR beta chain sequence with its context. This CDR3 contains 15 residues. The trim removed 6 bases at V and 2 bases at J, leaving 8 bases unmatched. Germline CDR1 KGHSH, CDR2 LQKENI. In the authors' methods: Amplification from reference gene primers served as the basis for estimated nucleated cell counts. TCRdb's table, derived via immunoSEQ multiplex PCR, lists solely in-frame clones and lacks some. V and J calls and clone size are given by that table; D and trimming were obtained from the DNA. Of roughly 30,000 clones in the sample, roughly 89% were seen once. The source of the sample is a study of blood T cell repertoires in COVID-19. In the study overall: Samples taken during acute and convalescent COVID-19 were collected in the United States, Italy and Spain. Sources were T cells, B-cell-depleted T cells, or PBMCs; the material itself was cDNA or gDNA.

This receptor was taken from a human donor in a cohort sampled during active COVID-19. The source material was peripheral blood. The rearrangement joins TRBV18 to TRBJ2-7; 9 bases map to TRBD1. CDR3 DNA sequence: TGTGCCAGCTCGCCCAGTACAGGGGGCACCTACGAGCAGTACTTC. Translation: CASSPSTGGTYEQYF. Complete variable domain (other parts from reference TRBV18 and TRBJ2-7): NAGVMQNPRHLVRRRGQEARLRCSPMKGHSHVYWYRQLPEEGLKFMVYLQKENIIDESGMPKERFSAEFPKEGPSILRIQQVVRGDSAAYFCASSPSTGGTYEQYFGPGTRLTVT.